The sequence of this T cell receptor (beta chain) was determined in a study of shared clonotypes between healthy human individuals. Turning to the study itself: Donors consisted of a couple of women and a few men between 18 and 49.

The team ran DNA from unsorted PBMCs on ten immunoSEQ deep assay plates for sequencing. Authors' methods: Filtering was not the same, since immunoSEQ gave junction-only sequences without quality scores. Sequencing was performed with immunoSEQ multiplex PCR; in TCRdb, only in-frame clones are kept and a portion is missing. V and J calls plus clone size are reproduced from that table; the DNA served to infer D and trimming. The sample gives approximately 510,000 clones, 79% of which show up once; 13% is in the top ten. The V segment lost 4 bases and the J segment 5 bases; nucleotides outside the gene matches: 8. CDR3 length: 15 residues. The germline CDR1 and CDR2 sequences are SGHVS and FQNEAQ. Without sorting, samples used 90 million or so PBMCs for genomic DNA.

The chain joins TRBV7-8 to TRBJ2-7; TRBD2 matches at 10 bases. The TCR sequence derives from a woman aged 40 to 50 in good health. Some clones in this sample may be carry-over from other donors' samples. The sample consisted of PBMCs. The DNA of the CDR3 is TGTGCCAGCAGCTCGCTAGCGGGAGTTTACCACGAGCAGTACTTC. Its protein is CASSSLAGVYHEQYF.